This is a list of T cell receptor beta chains from one sample in a study of post-analysis software for immune sequencing data. TCRdb reprocessed the PCR reads via MiXCR and lists one record per CDR3 protein. The sample shows 380,000 or so distinct CDR3 sequences, roughly 36% of them seen only once. Input material: blood. The origin of the receptors is a girl aged 5 to 17 with multiple sclerosis. Both conserved end residues are part of each CDR3. Each record gives: CDR3 protein, V gene, CDR3 length, D gene, J gene. A D gene is named only where the DNA matches it firmly.

cdr3_aa: CSARGSAGGKNIQYF
v_call: TRBV20-1
cdr3_length: 15
d_call: TRBD2
j_call: TRBJ2-4

cdr3_aa: CASSLLRGIGELFF
v_call: TRBV11-2
cdr3_length: 14
d_call: NA
j_call: TRBJ2-2

cdr3_aa: CASSYQDRGDTQYF
v_call: TRBV7-9
cdr3_length: 14
d_call: NA
j_call: TRBJ2-3

cdr3_aa: CASSPLGARGDEQYF
v_call: TRBV25-1
cdr3_length: 15
d_call: NA
j_call: TRBJ2-7

cdr3_aa: CASSSPPWNNEQFF
v_call: TRBV7-9
cdr3_length: 14
d_call: NA
j_call: TRBJ2-1

cdr3_aa: CASSLVPSGGARYNEQFF
v_call: TRBV5-1
cdr3_length: 18
d_call: TRBD2
j_call: TRBJ2-1

cdr3_aa: CSARGPIVGQFF
v_call: TRBV20-1
cdr3_length: 12
d_call: NA
j_call: TRBJ2-1

cdr3_aa: CASSGRAVSNYGYTF
v_call: TRBV3-1
cdr3_length: 15
d_call: NA
j_call: TRBJ1-2

cdr3_aa: CASSSGQGRYEQYF
v_call: TRBV11-2
cdr3_length: 14
d_call: TRBD1
j_call: NA

cdr3_aa: CASSFRDRGRGQFF
v_call: TRBV7-9
cdr3_length: 14
d_call: TRBD1
j_call: TRBJ2-1

cdr3_aa: CSARDLSSPRETQYF
v_call: TRBV20-1
cdr3_length: 15
d_call: NA
j_call: TRBJ2-5

cdr3_aa: CASTLGARNEQFF
v_call: TRBV11-1
cdr3_length: 13
d_call: NA
j_call: TRBJ2-1

cdr3_aa: CASSLFGGSTDAQYF
v_call: TRBV12-3/TRBV12-4
cdr3_length: 15
d_call: TRBD2
j_call: TRBJ2-3

cdr3_aa: CASSLDGTSWETQYF
v_call: TRBV5-1
cdr3_length: 15
d_call: NA
j_call: TRBJ2-5

cdr3_aa: CASRLGLAGEATQYF
v_call: TRBV12-3/TRBV12-4
cdr3_length: 15
d_call: TRBD2
j_call: TRBJ2-3

cdr3_aa: CASSLASGGGETQYF
v_call: TRBV5-1
cdr3_length: 15
d_call: TRBD2
j_call: TRBJ2-5

cdr3_aa: CASLLASTDTQYF
v_call: TRBV12-3/TRBV12-4
cdr3_length: 13
d_call: NA
j_call: TRBJ2-3

cdr3_aa: CASRLARPYEQYF
v_call: TRBV7-8
cdr3_length: 13
d_call: NA
j_call: TRBJ2-7

cdr3_aa: CASSPTGGAWSGANVLTF
v_call: TRBV12-3/TRBV12-4
cdr3_length: 18
d_call: TRBD1
j_call: TRBJ2-6

cdr3_aa: CASSLAGPQTGELFF
v_call: TRBV5-1
cdr3_length: 15
d_call: NA
j_call: TRBJ2-2

cdr3_aa: CASRSQGGEQYF
v_call: TRBV12-3/TRBV12-4
cdr3_length: 12
d_call: NA
j_call: TRBJ2-5

cdr3_aa: CASSQRGGLKDEQFF
v_call: TRBV4-1
cdr3_length: 15
d_call: TRBD2
j_call: TRBJ2-1

cdr3_aa: CASSPGTSLLNEQFF
v_call: TRBV12-3/TRBV12-4
cdr3_length: 15
d_call: TRBD2
j_call: TRBJ2-1

cdr3_aa: CASTYTETSPLHF
v_call: TRBV12-3/TRBV12-4
cdr3_length: 13
d_call: NA
j_call: TRBJ1-6

cdr3_aa: CASSGGTSGGSSYNEQFF
v_call: TRBV7-9
cdr3_length: 18
d_call: TRBD2
j_call: TRBJ2-1

cdr3_aa: CASSQARARTDTQYF
v_call: TRBV3-1
cdr3_length: 15
d_call: NA
j_call: TRBJ2-3

cdr3_aa: CASSMKGGPYEQYF
v_call: TRBV19
cdr3_length: 14
d_call: NA
j_call: TRBJ2-7

cdr3_aa: CASSTLPTGELFF
v_call: TRBV7-2
cdr3_length: 13
d_call: NA
j_call: TRBJ2-2

cdr3_aa: CASSSRVRGEKLFF
v_call: TRBV7-2
cdr3_length: 14
d_call: NA
j_call: TRBJ1-4